The 23 T cell receptor beta chains reported below all come from one sample, sequenced in a study of T-cell memory formation after mild COVID-19 (TCRdb year 2021). Receptor libraries were prepared by 5' RACE. TCRdb records Illumina NovaSeq 6000 as the sequencer. Through fastp at Q25 and MiXCR, TCRdb rebuilt clones from the public reads, retaining in-frame beta chains. Each entry merges the rows of one CDR3 protein and shows their most common DNA and genes. The sample table lists approximately 50,000 distinct CDR3 sequences, around 10% of them with a count of one. The top ten constitute approximately 23% of the sample. Sequencing input: PBMCs or a T cell subset sorted from them (not recorded which). These receptors originate from a man between 18 and 35 years old who had mild COVID-19 (a few samples of this study predate the infection). The sample titles of this study are shuffled in the database, so cell type and time point are left out; the donor was told from shared clones.

The chain uses TRBV3-1 and TRBJ2-1; TRBD2 agrees at 15 bases. This CDR3 is 17 amino acids long. Germline V gene data show CDR1 as LGHDT and CDR2 as YNNKEL (reference sequence). The junction had 7 bases not matched to a gene; V was cut back by 3 bases and J by 7 bases. CDR3 nucleotides: TGTGCCAGCAGCCAGGGAACCGGGACTAGCGGGGGGAATGAGCAGTTCTTC. Its protein is CASSQGTGTSGGNEQFF.

This rearrangement joins TRBV24-1 to TRBJ2-2, with D tentatively TRBD1 or TRBD2 (5 bases each). Between the trimmed V and J ends, which lost 7 bases and 6 bases, there was a span of 26 bases. The CDR3 loop spans 18 amino acids. Looked up from germline, CDR1 is KGHDR and CDR2 is SFDVKD. CDR3 DNA: TGTGCCACCAGCGCCGCCCAGGGCGCTGAGGGCGACTCCGGGGAGCTGTTTTTT. Its protein is CATSAAQGAEGDSGELFF.

There are a few counts of this clonotype. The genes are TRBV3-1 and TRBJ1-1; TRBD1 matches at 10 bases. CDR3 length equals 16 residues. Germline V CDR1 and CDR2: LGHDT, YNNKEL (reference sequence). The J segment lost 1 base and the V segment lost 4 bases, leaving 6 bases of the junction unmatched. The CDR3 sequence is CASSRTGGVQNTEAFF. The CDR3 bases are TGTGCCAGCAGCCGGACAGGGGGGGTTCAGAACACTGAAGCTTTCTTT.

This clonotype was observed a few times. This sequence joins TRBV3-1 and TRBJ2-1, with 7 nucleotides matching TRBD2. CDR1 and CDR2 (germline): LGHDT, YNNKEL (reference sequence). The V segment lost 4 bases and the J segment 4 bases; nucleotides outside the gene matches: 4. CDR3 length: 14 amino acids. The CDR3 protein is CASSRGAGYNEQFF. CDR3 in DNA: TGTGCCAGCAGCCGAGGAGCGGGGTACAATGAGCAGTTCTTC.

There are many counts of this clonotype. The rearrangement uses TRBV29-1 and TRBJ1-1; 7 bases align to TRBD1. J gave up 7 bases and V 7 bases, and 6 bases lay outside the gene matches. The CDR3 is made up of 11 amino acids. Per the germline V gene, CDR1 is SQVTM and CDR2 is ANQGSEA. The CDR3 nucleotides read TGCAGCGCCTACAGGGGAGGTGAAGCTTTCTTT. Encoded protein: CSAYRGGEAFF.

This clonotype was observed at least ten times. The J gene is TRBJ2-3, the V gene TRBV7-8; D remains unclear. The germline V gene has CDR1 SGHVS and CDR2 FQNEAQ. CDR3 length equals 14 residues. Trimming stripped 3 bases from V and 0 bases from J, with 7 bases between. CDR3 in DNA: TGTGCCAGCAGCTTTTGGACCAGCACAGATACGCAGTATTTT. Amino acids: CASSFWTSTDTQYF.

The CDR3 bases are TGTGCCAGCAGCTTAGTGCAGGGGCCCAGTCAGCCCCAGCATTTT. Its translation: CASSLVQGPSQPQHF. The chain links TRBV7-2 to TRBJ1-5; possible D gene TRBD1, 6 bases. This CDR3 has 15 amino acids. The germline CDR1 and CDR2 sequences are SGHTA and FQGNSA. V dropped 1 base and J dropped 6 bases, with 13 bases sitting between them.

This chain joins TRBV11-2 and TRBJ2-2; 8 bases fit TRBD2. CDR1 and CDR2 (germline): SGHAT, FQNNGV. Trimming took 3 bases from V and 4 from J; bases not matched to a gene: 7. This CDR3 has 16 amino acids. CDR3: CASSFLTTSVTGELFF. The CDR3 DNA reads as TGTGCCAGCAGCTTCCTCACGACTAGCGTCACCGGGGAGCTGTTTTTT.

At least ten counts were recorded for this clonotype. The chain combines TRBV5-1 with TRBJ2-3, with 9 bases lining up with TRBD2. The ends lost 1 base at V and 6 bases at J; junction bases unmatched: 6. This CDR3 has 15 residues. CDR1 and CDR2 (germline): SGHRS, YFSETQ. The CDR3 region has the DNA TGCGCCAGCAGCTTGCTGGCGGGGGGGCCTGATACGCAGTATTTT. Translated: CASSLLAGGPDTQYF.

This clonotype was seen a few times. The CDR3 spells CASSFTSGGYYNEQFF. DNA for the CDR3: TGTGCCAGCAGTTTTACTAGCGGGGGGTACTACAATGAGCAGTTCTTC. The chain recombines TRBV5-5 with TRBJ2-1, with 12 bases lining up with TRBD2. There are 16 residues in the CDR3. Germline CDR1 reads SGHKS; CDR2 reads YYEKEE (reference sequence). V was pared by 5 bases and J by 3 bases, with 6 bases of the junction left unmatched. Filled out from reference TRBV5-5 and TRBJ2-1, the complete variable domain reads DAGVTQSPTHLIKTRGQQVTLRCSPISGHKSVSWYQQVLGQGPQFIFQYYEKEERGRGNFPDRFSARQFPNYSSELNVNALLLGDSALYLCASSFTSGGYYNEQFFGPGTRLTVL.

This clonotype occurred a few times. The genes are TRBV20-1 and TRBJ2-5; 8 bases agree with TRBD2. Germline V gene lookup returns CDR1 DFQATT and CDR2 SNEGSKA (reference sequence). The CDR3 length is 14 residues. With V trimmed by 3 bases and J by 5 bases, 8 bases remained unmatched. CDR3 loop: CSASGGAGIETQYF. CDR3 bases: TGCAGTGCTAGCGGGGGGGCCGGGATTGAGACCCAGTACTTC.

This clonotype was seen a handful of times. The J gene is TRBJ2-5, the V gene TRBV7-2; 8 nucleotides agree with TRBD2. CDR1 SGHTA and CDR2 FQGNSA come from the germline V gene. This CDR3 region has 16 residues. V shed 1 base, J shed 0 bases, and the junction held 4 bases outside the gene matches. CDR3: CASSLVSSGYQETQYF. CDR3 sequence (DNA): TGTGCCAGCAGCTTAGTGTCTAGCGGGTACCAAGAGACCCAGTACTTC.

V and J are TRBV6-5 and TRBJ1-4, with D unclear. The V gene's germline CDR1 is MNHEY and CDR2 SVGAGI. Trimming shortened V by 0 bases and J by 7 bases, and 9 bases separated the two germline ends. CDR3 length: 14 residues. The CDR3 loop is CASSYSQTREKLFF. The CDR3 DNA reads as TGTGCCAGCAGTTACTCACAGACGCGTGAAAAACTGTTTTTT.

The chain has TRBV27 and TRBJ1-6, with unresolved D. CDR3 size: 14 residues. Germline V gene lookup returns CDR1 MNHEY and CDR2 SMNVEV (reference sequence). V lost 7 bases and J lost 9, with 16 bases in between. The CDR3, as DNA: TGTGCCAGCACAAAAGGAGGGTTCGTTTCACCCCTCCACTTT. As protein: CASTKGGFVSPLHF.

V is TRBV11-2 and J is TRBJ2-3, with 8 bases matching TRBD2. Germline-derived CDR1 and CDR2 are SGHAT and FQNNGV. The CDR3 has 17 amino acids. The V gene end was trimmed by 5 bases and the J gene end by 3 bases; junction bases not matched to a gene: 13. Here the CDR3 reads CASSAQRGGRETDTQYF. CDR3 bases: TGTGCCAGCAGCGCCCAACGGGGGGGGCGCGAGACAGATACGCAGTATTTT.

V usage is TRBV7-2 and J usage is TRBJ1-1, with a weak D call TRBD1 (6 bases). The CDR3 is 14 amino acids. Germline V lookup: CDR1 SGHTA, CDR2 FQGNSA. V was pared by 2 bases and J by 2 bases, with 9 bases between. The CDR3 bases are TGTGCCAGCAGCTTAAGGACAGATAACACTGAAGCTTTCTTT. It codes for CASSLRTDNTEAFF. Full variable domain (missing parts from reference TRBV7-2 and TRBJ1-1): GAGVSQSPSNKVTEKGKDVELRCDPISGHTALYWYRQSLGQGLEFLIYFQGNSAPDKSGLPSDRFSAERTGGSVSTLTIQRTQQEDSAVYLCASSLRTDNTEAFFGQGTRLTVV.

The chain carries TRBV9 and TRBJ2-7, with 11 nucleotides matching TRBD2. Germline V gene data show CDR1 as SGDLS and CDR2 as YYNGEE. CDR3 length equals 14 residues. V was pared by 4 bases and J by 6 bases, with 6 bases of the junction left unmatched. The DNA for the CDR3 is TGTGCCAGCAGCCCCCTAGCGGGAGGAGGCGAGCAGTACTTC. Its translation is CASSPLAGGGEQYF. Complete variable domain (other parts from reference TRBV9 and TRBJ2-7): DSGVTQTPKHLITATGQRVTLRCSPRSGDLSVYWYQQSLDQGLQFLIQYYNGEERAKGNILERFSAQQFPDLHSELNLSSLELGDSALYFCASSPLAGGGEQYFGPGTRLTVT.

This clonotype was seen only a few times. The V and J genes are TRBV28 and TRBJ1-1; D gene unclear. The CDR3 is 12 amino acids. From germline, CDR1 is MDHEN and CDR2 SYDVKM. V lost 3 bases and J 7 bases, leaving 9 bases between the germline ends. As DNA, the CDR3 is TGTGCCAGCAGTTTGGTCTCGAATGAAGCTTTCTTT. Encoded protein: CASSLVSNEAFF.

The sample holds many counts of this clonotype. The chain is built from TRBV5-1 and TRBJ2-3, with 7 bases lining up with TRBD1. The CDR3 runs 15 residues. Germline assignment: CDR1 SGHRS and CDR2 YFSETQ. The V segment lost 2 bases and the J segment 2 bases; nucleotides outside the gene matches: 5. In DNA, the CDR3 is TGCGCCAGCAGCTTCGGGACAGCCTCCACAGATACGCAGTATTTT. This gives the protein CASSFGTASTDTQYF. Using reference TRBV5-1 and TRBJ2-3 for the parts outside the CDR3, the full variable domain is KAGVTQTPRYLIKTRGQQVTLSCSPISGHRSVSWYQQTPGQGLQFLFEYFSETQRNKGNFPGRFSGRQFSNSRSEMNVSTLELGDSALYLCASSFGTASTDTQYFGPGTRLTVL.

This clonotype came up a few times. V usage is TRBV7-2 and J usage is TRBJ2-7; D possibly matches TRBD1 or TRBD2 (6 bases each). The germline V and J ends were trimmed by 1 base and 5 bases, with 12 bases remaining between them. The CDR3 has 14 residues. CDR1 and CDR2 from the germline V gene are SGHTA and FQGNSA. The CDR3 protein is CASSLVGGQHEQYV. In DNA, the CDR3 is TGTGCCAGCAGCTTAGTCGGGGGCCAGCACGAGCAGTACGTC.

This clonotype has more than one count but fewer than ten. The chain uses TRBV21-1 and TRBJ2-1; whether TRBD1, the table's D call, matches the DNA was not checked. TRBV21-1 is a pseudogene segment. The CDR3 consists of 14 residues. In nucleotides, the CDR3 is TGTGCCAGCAGCAACCGGGGGGCATACAATGAGCAGTTCTTC. Translating it yields CASSNRGAYNEQFF.

This clonotype appeared a few times. The chain recombines TRBV20-1 with TRBJ2-7; 8 bases fit TRBD1. Losses at the gene ends were 1 base for V and 4 bases for J; bases not matched to a gene: 12. Germline V CDR1 and CDR2: DFQATT, SNEGSKA (reference sequence). This CDR3 has 16 residues. In nucleotides, the CDR3 is TGCAGTGCTAGAGTTCAGGGGGCAAGTTGGAAATACGAGCAGTACTTC. Its translation: CSARVQGASWKYEQYF.

This clonotype was seen repeatedly, ten times or more. The genes are TRBV19 and TRBJ1-5, with 12 positions matching TRBD1. CDR1 is LNHDA, CDR2 SQIVND, per germline (reference sequence). The CDR3 consists of 15 residues. The J segment lost 8 bases and the V segment lost 3 bases, leaving 5 bases of the junction unmatched. The CDR3 here is CASSMGTGGAEPQHF. The DNA for the CDR3 is TGTGCCAGTAGTATGGGGACAGGGGGCGCGGAGCCCCAGCATTTT.